The next 23 T cell receptor beta chains were all read from a single sample in a study of shared clonotypes between healthy human individuals. CD45RO-negative, CCR7-positively selected cells formed the naive CD8 fraction, excluding terminally differentiated effector memory CD45RA+ cells. Repertoires were generated with immunoSEQ multiplex PCR, while TCRdb's copy carries only in-frame clones and drops some. Of approximately 2,200,000 clones in the sample, about 92% were seen once. Material: naive CD8+ T cells from PBMCs. The receptors here all came from a man between 18 and 29 years old in good health. Some clones in this sample may be carry-over from other donors' samples.

On this clone itself: This sample also contains other DNA sequences that code for the same CDR3. The chain combines TRBV10-3 with TRBJ1-5; D is undetermined. The CDR3 has 13 amino acids. Trimming removed 0 bases from V and 6 bases from J, with 6 bases in between. The V gene's germline CDR1 is ENHRY and CDR2 SYGVKD. The CDR3 sequence is CAISESGSQPQHF. CDR3 bases: TGTGCCATCAGTGAGTCGGGTAGTCAGCCCCAGCATTTT.

The chain carries TRBV5-4 and TRBJ2-2; D perhaps matches TRBD1 (5 bases). V was shortened by 5 bases and J by 1 base, with 12 bases between the two germline ends. Germline CDR1 is SGHNT and CDR2 is YYREEE (reference sequence). This CDR3 has 15 amino acids. The CDR3 is CASRTWGQNTGELFF. CDR3 in DNA: TGTGCCAGCAGGACCTGGGGCCAGAACACCGGGGAGCTGTTTTTT.

Comment on this clone: This sample includes further DNA sequences coding for the same CDR3. The chain links TRBV27 to TRBJ1-1, with no clear D. The CDR3 consists of 13 residues. The V gene's germline CDR1 is MNHEY and CDR2 SMNVEV (reference sequence). V lost 3 bases to trimming and J lost 4 bases, with 9 bases between them. The CDR3 sequence: CASSLTGVTEAFF. The DNA of the CDR3 is TGTGCCAGCAGTTTGACGGGTGTCACTGAAGCTTTCTTT.

V gene TRBV11-2 combines with J gene TRBJ2-2; TRBD1 or TRBD2 may be the D gene (5 bases each). CDR3 length: 15 amino acids. The germline V gene has CDR1 SGHAT and CDR2 FQNNGV. V lost 0 bases to trimming and J lost 4 bases, with 9 bases between them. Written as DNA, the CDR3 is TGTGCCAGCAGCTTAGATCTGGGGGTCACCGGGGAGCTGTTTTTT. It codes for CASSLDLGVTGELFF.

The V gene is TRBV27, the J gene TRBJ2-1; D gene uncertain. The germline V gene encodes CDR1 MNHEY and CDR2 SMNVEV (reference sequence). The length of the CDR3 is 13 residues. V lost 2 bases and J 7 bases, leaving 9 bases between the germline ends. The DNA for the CDR3 is TGTGCCAGCAGTTTAGGTGTGATAAATGAGCAGTTCTTC. Translated: CASSLGVINEQFF.

The chain recombines TRBV27 with TRBJ2-1, with 11 nucleotides matching TRBD2. V gave up 6 bases and J gave up 4 bases; unmatched junction bases: 5. Germline CDR1 reads MNHEY; CDR2 reads SMNVEV (reference sequence). The CDR3 consists of 15 residues. CDR3 region: CASSVVAGGYNEQFF. The CDR3 bases are TGTGCCAGCAGCGTTGTAGCGGGAGGGTACAATGAGCAGTTCTTC.

This chain connects TRBV7-9 to TRBJ2-7, with 8 bases aligning to TRBD1. V was pared by 6 bases and J by 1 base, with 2 bases of the junction left unmatched. This CDR3 spans 13 amino acids. The germline CDR1 and CDR2 sequences are SEHNR and FQNEAQ (reference sequence). The CDR3 loop reads CASRDRVSYEQYF. CDR3 DNA sequence: TGTGCCAGCAGGGACAGGGTATCCTACGAGCAGTACTTC.

CDR3: CASSLEGGITDTQYF. DNA of the CDR3: TGTGCCAGCAGCTTAGAGGGCGGGATCACAGATACGCAGTATTTT. The chain joins TRBV11-3 to TRBJ2-3; D possibly corresponds to TRBD2 (6 bases). Per germline, CDR1 SGHNT and CDR2 YENEEA. The V and J ends lost 0 bases and 2 bases respectively, with 9 bases between them. This CDR3 is built from 15 residues.

The chain recombines TRBV10-3 with TRBJ1-3; weak D call: TRBD1 (5 bases). CDR3 length: 15 residues. The germline V and J ends were trimmed by 2 bases and 0 bases, with 8 bases remaining between them. CDR1 and CDR2 (germline): ENHRY, SYGVKD. CDR3 residues: CAISEADNSGNTIYF. CDR3 bases: TGTGCCATCAGTGAGGCGGACAACTCTGGAAACACCATATATTTT.

V is TRBV29-1 and J is TRBJ2-5, with D possibly being TRBD2 (7 bases). The CDR3 runs to 15 residues. Germline assignment: CDR1 SQVTM and CDR2 ANQGSEA. Trimming left V 6 bases short and J 5 bases short, with 22 bases between. CDR3 nucleotides: TGCAGCGTCGAGGGGGGGGCGGACCCAGCGGAGACCCAGTACTTC. Encoded protein: CSVEGGADPAETQYF.

J is TRBJ2-5 and V is TRBV9, with D maybe TRBD1 (6 bases). Deletions cut 8 bases from V and 3 bases from J, with 14 bases between. Germline lookup yields CDR1 SGDLS and CDR2 YYNGEE. The CDR3 extends over 13 amino acids. The CDR3 reads CASQYPGEETQYF. The CDR3 nucleotides are TGTGCCAGTCAATATCCAGGGGAAGAGACCCAGTACTTC.

This chain links TRBV7-2 with TRBJ2-7; TRBD2 agrees at 13 bases. CDR3 length: 17 residues. Per the germline V gene, CDR1 is SGHTA and CDR2 is FQGNSA. V lost 2 bases to trimming and J lost 2 bases; unmatched junction nucleotides: 6. The CDR3 DNA is TGTGCCAGCAGCTTAAAGCCCGGACTAGCGGGAGCCTACGAGCAGTACTTC. This sequence encodes CASSLKPGLAGAYEQYF.

The sample holds one count of this clone. The rearrangement links TRBV9 to TRBJ1-2; D is possibly TRBD1 (5 bases). V was pared by 0 bases and J by 8 bases, with 8 bases between. This CDR3 is 12 amino acids long. CDR1 is SGDLS, CDR2 YYNGEE, per germline. The CDR3 sequence: CASSVAGLGYTF. CDR3 DNA: TGTGCCAGCAGCGTAGCAGGGCTGGGCTACACCTTC.

The J gene is TRBJ2-2, the V gene TRBV19, with 11 bases aligning to TRBD1. The CDR3 runs 16 residues. CDR1 is LNHDA, CDR2 SQIVND, per germline (reference sequence). Trimming at V came to 8 bases and at J to 6 bases, leaving 11 bases not matched to a gene. CDR3 sequence: CASWGRDRGIPGELFF. CDR3 nucleotide sequence: TGTGCCAGTTGGGGCCGGGACAGGGGGATACCCGGGGAGCTGTTTTTT.

The chain carries TRBV4-1 and TRBJ1-1; maybe TRBD1 (6 bases). The CDR3 sequence is 14 residues long. The ends were cut back, 4 bases at V and 1 base at J, with 10 bases in the middle. Germline-derived CDR1 and CDR2 are MGHRA and YSYEKL. The DNA of the CDR3 is TGCGCCAGCAGCCCGGTACAGGGGAACACTGAAGCTTTCTTT. Translated: CASSPVQGNTEAFF.

This chain links TRBV29-1 with TRBJ2-1, with 7 bases aligning to TRBD1. Germline loops: CDR1 SQVTM, CDR2 ANQGSEA. V was clipped by 6 bases and J by 7 bases; unmatched bases: 6. CDR3 size: 12 residues. CDR3 bases: TGCAGCGTACCCCCCAGGGGGAATGAGCAGTTCTTC. Protein sequence: CSVPPRGNEQFF.

V gene TRBV11-2 combines with J gene TRBJ2-1, with 10 bases fitting TRBD2. The CDR3 is made up of 19 amino acids. Germline CDR1 is SGHAT and CDR2 is FQNNGV. The V and J ends lost 1 base and 0 bases, in that order; junction bases with no gene match: 9. The CDR3 region has the DNA TGTGCCAGCAGCTTAGGAATAGCGGGAGGTAGGAGCTCCTACAATGAGCAGTTCTTC. This translates into CASSLGIAGGRSSYNEQFF.

There are a few counts of this clone. The chain links TRBV6-5 to TRBJ1-2; D call uncertain. CDR1 is MNHEY, CDR2 SVGAGI, per germline. V lost 4 bases to trimming and J lost 8 bases, with 8 bases between them. The CDR3 has 11 amino acids. The CDR3 region is CASSSSWGYTF. CDR3 bases: TGTGCCAGCAGTTCCTCCTGGGGCTACACCTTC.

The J gene is TRBJ2-1, the V gene TRBV7-6, with a weak D call TRBD2 (6 bases). Trimming took off 1 base at V and 7 bases at J, with 17 bases between the two ends. The V gene's germline CDR1 is SGHVS and CDR2 FNYEAQ. CDR3 length: 16 residues. The CDR3 spells CASSLGNSGGSNEQFF. The DNA for the CDR3 is TGTGCCAGCAGCTTAGGAAATAGCGGAGGGTCAAATGAGCAGTTCTTC.

Remarks on this clone: A read error is possible here, since a much larger clone lies one base away. This chain joins TRBV7-7 and TRBJ2-7; 10 nucleotides align to TRBD1. The CDR3 runs 14 residues. V shed 6 bases, J shed 3 bases, and the junction held 5 bases outside the gene matches. Per the germline V gene, CDR1 is SSHAT and CDR2 is FNYEAQ (reference sequence). CDR3: CASSPGTGDYEQYF. The CDR3 DNA is TGTGCCAGCAGTCCCGGGACAGGGGACTACGAGCAGTACTTC.

This clone was recorded once. The V call is TRBV5-6, the J call TRBJ2-7; the D is unclear. The germline gives CDR1 SGHDT, CDR2 YYEEEE. The CDR3 runs to 14 residues. V lost 1 base and J 2 bases, leaving 10 bases between the germline ends. The CDR3 loop is CASSLQAFPYEQYF. The CDR3 nucleotides are TGTGCCAGCAGCTTGCAGGCTTTTCCCTACGAGCAGTACTTC.

The chain has TRBV10-1 and TRBJ2-7; D unresolved. Germline V gene lookup returns CDR1 WNHNN and CDR2 SYGVQD (reference sequence). Trimming removed 3 bases at V and 7 bases at J, with 7 bases between. This CDR3 is built from 11 residues. The CDR3 reads CASSDLGEQYF. CDR3 bases: TGCGCCAGCAGTGATTTGGGTGAGCAGTACTTC.

This chain joins TRBV19 and TRBJ1-2, with TRBD1 as a possible D gene (5 bases). CDR1 LNHDA and CDR2 SQIVND come from the germline V gene (reference sequence). V was trimmed by 3 bases and J by 4 bases, leaving 15 bases between them. The CDR3 has 15 residues. This chain's CDR3 is CASSILAGRFYGYTF. The CDR3 nucleotides are TGTGCCAGTAGTATCTTGGCAGGGCGCTTCTATGGCTACACCTTC.